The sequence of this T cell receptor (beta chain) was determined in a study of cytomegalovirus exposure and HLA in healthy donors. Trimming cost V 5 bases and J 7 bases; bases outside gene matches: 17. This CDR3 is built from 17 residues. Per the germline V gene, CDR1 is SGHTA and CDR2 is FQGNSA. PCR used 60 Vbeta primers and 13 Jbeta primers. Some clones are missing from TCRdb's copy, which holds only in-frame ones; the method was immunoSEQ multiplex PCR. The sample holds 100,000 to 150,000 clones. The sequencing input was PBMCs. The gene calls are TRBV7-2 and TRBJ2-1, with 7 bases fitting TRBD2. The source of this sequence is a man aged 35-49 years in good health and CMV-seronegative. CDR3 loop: CASSGRVPRGTRNEQFF. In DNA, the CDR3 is TGTGCCAGCAGCGGGAGGGTCCCAAGGGGCACAAGGAATGAGCAGTTCTTC.